The source of this T cell receptor beta chain is a study of blood T cell repertoires in COVID-19. Looking at the study overall: In each case, the material was cDNA or gDNA derived from T cells, B-cell-depleted T cells, or PBMCs.

Using immunoSEQ multiplex PCR, the repertoire was profiled, and TCRdb retains in-frame clones only, with some absent. The sample shows over 130,000 clones, around 73% of them seen only once. The CDR3 runs to 13 residues. Per the germline V gene, CDR1 is SGHTS and CDR2 is YDEGEE. V was shortened by 8 bases and J by 6 bases, with 15 bases between the two germline ends. This clone was recorded at least ten times. The source of this sequence is a woman aged 45-60 years with active or convalescent COVID-19. The rearrangement joins TRBV5-8 to TRBJ1-5; tentatively, D is TRBD1 (5 bases). Sequenced: peripheral blood. The CDR3 sequence: CASARALGQPQHF. CDR3 nucleotides: TGTGCCAGTGCCAGGGCGCTAGGTCAGCCCCAGCATTTT.